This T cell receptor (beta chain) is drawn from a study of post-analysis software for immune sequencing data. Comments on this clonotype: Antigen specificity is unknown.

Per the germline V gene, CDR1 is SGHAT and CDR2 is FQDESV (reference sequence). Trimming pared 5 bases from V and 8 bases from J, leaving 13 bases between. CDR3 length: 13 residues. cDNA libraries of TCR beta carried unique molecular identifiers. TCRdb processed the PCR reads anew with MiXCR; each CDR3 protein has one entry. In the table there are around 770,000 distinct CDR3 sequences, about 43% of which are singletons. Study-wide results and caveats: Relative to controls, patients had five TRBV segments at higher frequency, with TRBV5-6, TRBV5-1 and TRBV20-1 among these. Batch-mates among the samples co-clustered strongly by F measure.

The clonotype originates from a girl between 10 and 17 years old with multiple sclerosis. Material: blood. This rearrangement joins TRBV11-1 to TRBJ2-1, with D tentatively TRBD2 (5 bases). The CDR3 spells CASSTGLLYEQFF. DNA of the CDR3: TGTGCCAGCAGCACGGGATTGCTCTATGAGCAGTTCTTC.